The following is a T cell receptor beta chain sequence with its context. Some clones are missing from TCRdb's copy, which holds only in-frame ones; the method was immunoSEQ multiplex PCR. Of about 280,000 clones listed, over 75% are singletons. The record originates from a study of Ad26.COV2.S vaccination and SARS-CoV-2 variants. Background on the study: Once, or twice with 56 days between doses, Ad26.COV2.S was given intramuscularly.

Stated treatment: approximately 18 received Ad26.COV2.S at low or high dose, single or two shots; 5 received placebo; per-sample allocation not given. After the first vaccine or placebo injection, samples were drawn on day 63. The germline CDR1 and CDR2 sequences are SEHNR and FQNEAQ (reference sequence). Trimming removed 1 base at V and 8 bases at J, with 12 bases between. This CDR3 spans 14 amino acids. This clonotype was sampled from a person between 18 and 65 years old who received the Ad26.COV2.S COVID-19 vaccine or a placebo. The genes are TRBV7-9 and TRBJ2-1; D is unclear. The source was peripheral blood, collected in a trial of Ad26.COV2.S vaccine versus placebo. In nucleotides, the CDR3 is TGTGCCAGCAGCTTAGATGTAGGGTCCCATGAGCAGTTCTTC. It yields the protein CASSLDVGSHEQFF.